The source of this T cell receptor beta chain is a study of response to subunit inactivated influenza vaccine. Study-level points and caveats: It was suggested by the authors that few new T cells are recruited by each seasonal influenza vaccination.

There are 16 residues in the CDR3. J lost 0 bases, V lost 6 bases, and 5 bases had no gene match. TCRdb reanalysed the RT-PCR reads using MiXCR and keeps one entry per CDR3 protein. The sample shows roughly 150,000 distinct CDR3 sequences, under 13% of them seen only once. This clonotype has only a few counts. What it binds is unknown. This sequence joins TRBV12-3 or TRBV12-4 and TRBJ2-4; 10 positions agree with TRBD2. This sequence originates from a man aged 45-65 years who received an inactivated influenza vaccine. Sequenced here: non-naive T cells sorted from PBMCs, sampled 35 to 45 days after vaccination. CDR3 nucleotides: TGTGCCAGCAGCCCTAGCGGGGGACTAGCCAAAAACATTCAGTACTTC. This codes for CASSPSGGLAKNIQYF.